Reported below is one T cell receptor beta chain. The source of the sample is a study of blood T cell repertoires in COVID-19. Across the whole study: Spain, Italy and the United States supplied samples that represented acute and convalescent COVID-19. T cells, B-cell-depleted T cells, or PBMCs supplied cDNA or gDNA.

Germline assignment: CDR1 SGDLS and CDR2 YYNGEE. With V trimmed by 6 bases and J by 2 bases, 7 bases remained unmatched. The length of the CDR3 is 15 residues. In the original analysis: Reference gene primer amplification yielded estimated nucleated cell counts. The data were produced by immunoSEQ multiplex PCR, yet TCRdb's version contains in-frame clones alone and is incomplete. V and J calls and clone size are copied from that table; D and trimming were computed from the DNA. The sample contains some 29,000 clones, around 92% of which appear only once. Source material: peripheral blood. The clonotype comes from a human donor in a cohort sampled during active COVID-19. This chain connects TRBV9 to TRBJ2-3; 9 bases are a match to TRBD2. The DNA for the CDR3 is TGTGCCAGCACCTCGAGCGGGGGGAACACAGATACGCAGTATTTT. It codes for CASTSSGGNTDTQYF.